This TCR beta chain was identified in a study of human thymus T cells. Study-level results: Unrelated individuals reportedly shared highly overlapping thymic TCR repertoires.

On this clone itself: The antigen remains undetermined.

TCRdb's table, derived via immunoSEQ multiplex PCR, lists solely in-frame clones and lacks some. The sample has approximately 71,000 clones; 85% to 95% are singletons. The thymus was resected at corrective cardiac surgery. V was pared by 0 bases and J by 6 bases, with 20 bases between. The CDR3 has 17 amino acids. CDR1 is SGHDT and CDR2 is YYEEEE in the germline V gene. The sequence came from a girl less than two years old with a congenital heart defect but otherwise immunologically healthy. The chain employs TRBV5-6 and TRBJ2-3; D possibly corresponds to TRBD1 (6 bases). Sequences were obtained from thymus tissue. The DNA for the CDR3 is TGTGCCAGCAGCTTGGTGGGTGAGAACAGGGTGAGGGATACGCAGTATTTT. It specifies CASSLVGENRVRDTQYF.